The table lists the clone carrying this TCR beta chain with many counts. The length of the CDR3 is 17 residues. V was clipped by 1 base and J by 7 bases; unmatched bases: 11. From germline, CDR1 is SEHNR and CDR2 FQNEAQ (reference sequence). These data originate in a study of blood T cell repertoires in COVID-19. At the level of the study: COVID-19 samples, acute and convalescent, were from the United States, Italy and Spain.

Participant ages covered about 18 to 100 years across about 22 US areas. In the original workflow: Reference gene primer amplification yielded estimated nucleated cell counts. Some clones are missing from TCRdb's copy, which holds only in-frame ones; the method was immunoSEQ multiplex PCR. V, J and clone size were drawn from that table, and D and trimming were deduced from the DNA. The sample contains hundreds of thousands of clones, 88% of which appear only once. This clonotype was sampled from a woman in her 30s who had recovered from COVID-19. Sequencing was done on a sample of PBMCs or T cells enriched from blood (not recorded which). The J gene is TRBJ2-1, the V gene TRBV7-9, with 9 positions matching TRBD2. The CDR3 sequence: CASSLVNLAGQPNEQFF. The DNA for the CDR3 is TGTGCCAGCAGCTTAGTCAATCTAGCGGGACAGCCAAATGAGCAGTTCTTC.